The 27 T cell receptor beta chains reported below all come from one sample, sequenced in a study of monozygotic twins with inflammatory bowel disease. TCRdb reworked the 5' RACE reads into one entry per CDR3 protein, no DNA. The sample has 400,000 or so distinct CDR3 sequences, and its top ten clones hold 2% to 3%. Sequencing used blood. The receptors stem from a human donor with ulcerative colitis or Crohn's disease, or a healthy co-twin of an affected twin (not recorded which).

The chain couples TRBV11-2 to TRBJ2-2; checking the TCRdb D call of TRBD1 is not possible without DNA. CDR1 is SGHAT and CDR2 is FQNNGV in the germline V gene. This CDR3 comprises 15 residues. This CDR3 reads CASSWGQGMPGELFF. Drawing the rest from reference TRBV11-2 and TRBJ2-2, the complete variable domain is EAGVAQSPRYKIIEKRQSVAFWCNPISGHATLYWYQQILGQGPKLLIQFQNNGVVDDSQLPKDRFSAERLKGVDSTLKIQPAKLEDSAVYLCASSWGQGMPGELFFGEGSRLTVL.

CDR3 residues: CASSYRAGGYNEQFF. The genes are TRBV5-4 and TRBJ2-1; TCRdb indicates TRBD2, and absent DNA this call remains unverified. CDR3 length: 15 amino acids. The germline CDR1 and CDR2 sequences are SGHNT and YYREEE (reference sequence).

The chain couples TRBV3-1 to TRBJ2-7. The CDR3 totals 13 residues. The germline V gene encodes CDR1 LGHDT and CDR2 YNNKEL (reference sequence). CDR3 in amino acids: CASSQGVGYEQYF.

The chain combines TRBV5-1 with TRBJ2-2; there is no DNA to check the TCRdb D call of TRBD1. The CDR3 totals 16 residues. Germline CDR1 reads SGHRS; CDR2 reads YFSETQ. CDR3 loop: CASSFGDRGHDGELFF.

The chain uses TRBV7-2 and TRBJ1-2. The length of the CDR3 is 12 residues. CDR1 SGHTA and CDR2 FQGNSA come from the germline V gene. The CDR3 loop reads CASSFVNYGYTF. Based on the CDR3 plus reference TRBV7-2 and TRBJ1-2, the full variable domain is GAGVSQSPSNKVTEKGKDVELRCDPISGHTALYWYRQSLGQGLEFLIYFQGNSAPDKSGLPSDRFSAERTGGSVSTLTIQRTQQEDSAVYLCASSFVNYGYTFGSGTRLTVV.

This chain uses TRBV12-3 or TRBV12-4 with TRBJ1-1. The CDR3 consists of 12 residues. CDR3 protein: CASSWRFAEAFF.

The genes are TRBV20-1 and TRBJ2-3. This CDR3 is built from 11 residues. Germline V gene lookup returns CDR1 DFQATT and CDR2 SNEGSKA (reference sequence). The CDR3 loop reads CSAVLAETQYF.

The V call is TRBV10-3, the J call TRBJ2-7; the TCRdb D gene call, TRBD2, has no DNA to confirm it. In germline, CDR1 is ENHRY, CDR2 SYGVKD. The CDR3 runs to 15 residues. The chain's CDR3 is CAISETPGPSGEQYF.

The chain couples TRBV19 to TRBJ2-7; the TCRdb D gene call, TRBD1, has no DNA to confirm it. Germline V gene sequence: CDR1 LNHDA, CDR2 SQIVND (reference sequence). The length of the CDR3 is 15 residues. The CDR3 loop is CASSIGPGNPYEQYF.

The chain uses TRBV9 and TRBJ2-1; lacking DNA, the TRBD1 call made by TCRdb goes unchecked. Germline values: CDR1 SGDLS, CDR2 YYNGEE. This CDR3 is 13 amino acids long. The CDR3 sequence is CASSLQGGHEQFF.

This chain uses TRBV7-3 with TRBJ1-6; the D call from TCRdb, TRBD1, cannot be confirmed without DNA. Germline V gene lookup returns CDR1 SGHTA and CDR2 FQGTGA. This CDR3 contains 15 residues. The CDR3 spells CASSLNRVGNSPLHF.

This chain joins TRBV19 and TRBJ1-2. Germline-derived CDR1 and CDR2 are LNHDA and SQIVND (reference sequence). This CDR3 spans 13 amino acids. The CDR3 loop is CASSAGGGYGYTF.

CDR3 sequence reads: CVSSLESSQQETQYF. The J gene is TRBJ2-5, the V gene TRBV5-1. This CDR3 contains 15 residues. CDR1 and CDR2 (germline): SGHRS, YFSETQ.

This chain uses TRBV20-1 with TRBJ2-3; there is no DNA to check the TCRdb D call of TRBD1. Looked up from germline, CDR1 is DFQATT and CDR2 is SNEGSKA (reference sequence). This CDR3 contains 13 residues. CDR3 protein: CSARGQYTDTQYF.

This chain connects TRBV5-1 to TRBJ2-7; TCRdb's D call of TRBD2 is untestable without DNA. The CDR3 consists of 15 residues. Germline V CDR1 and CDR2: SGHRS, YFSETQ. CDR3 region: CASSPRLVEAHEQYF.

The rearrangement uses TRBV14 and TRBJ2-2; TCRdb's D call, TRBD1, is unchecked because there is no DNA. There are 17 residues in the CDR3. From germline, CDR1 is SGHDN and CDR2 FVKESK. The CDR3 sequence: CASSQHAPGGDTGELFF.

This chain connects TRBV4-1 to TRBJ2-7. Per the germline V gene, CDR1 is MGHRA and CDR2 is YSYEKL. This CDR3 is built from 14 residues. CDR3 sequence reads: CASSQEGSSYEQYF.

The V and J genes are TRBV19 and TRBJ2-5. Germline V lookup: CDR1 LNHDA, CDR2 SQIVND (reference sequence). The CDR3 runs to 13 residues. The chain's CDR3 is CASSISEGETQYF.

J is TRBJ2-2 and V is TRBV5-6; TCRdb selects TRBD1, and the lack of DNA leaves this call unchecked. The V gene's germline CDR1 is SGHDT and CDR2 YYEEEE. The CDR3 has 16 amino acids. CDR3: CASSLVRGQETGELFF.

This chain joins TRBV20-1 and TRBJ2-7; TCRdb designates TRBD1, a call that cannot be tested without DNA. The CDR3 runs to 15 residues. Germline V CDR1 and CDR2: DFQATT, SNEGSKA (reference sequence). The CDR3 loop reads CSAVYTGGHSYEQYF.

The rearrangement links TRBV5-1 to TRBJ2-1. Germline V gene lookup returns CDR1 SGHRS and CDR2 YFSETQ. The CDR3 has 15 residues. The CDR3 reads CASSLGSELYNEQFF.

The V call is TRBV6-2 or TRBV6-3, the J call TRBJ2-1; no DNA is available, so the TRBD1 call from TCRdb remains unchecked. CDR3 size: 14 residues. Germline V gene lookup returns CDR1 MNHEY and CDR2 SVGEGT. This chain's CDR3 is CATLPGPRTDEQFF.

The rearrangement joins TRBV6-6 to TRBJ2-1; TCRdb gives TRBD2 as the D gene, but with no DNA this cannot be confirmed. The CDR3 spans 13 residues. CDR1 MNHNY and CDR2 SVGAGI come from the germline V gene (reference sequence). The CDR3 protein is CASRERERDEQFF.

The rearrangement joins TRBV6-6 to TRBJ2-5; no DNA is available, so the TRBD2 call from TCRdb remains unchecked. The CDR3 loop spans 14 amino acids. Germline CDR1 reads MNHNY; CDR2 reads SVGAGI (reference sequence). CDR3 region: CASSIGGNQETQYF.

The rearrangement uses TRBV25-1 and TRBJ2-5. The CDR3 spans 13 residues. From germline, CDR1 is MGHDK and CDR2 SYGVNS. CDR3: CASSEFYRVTQYF.

The chain recombines TRBV5-6 with TRBJ2-3; TCRdb proposes TRBD1, but this gene call is untestable without DNA. This CDR3 spans 19 amino acids. Per the germline V gene, CDR1 is SGHDT and CDR2 is YYEEEE. This chain's CDR3 is CASSLAAGSRTRYTDTQYF.

This chain joins TRBV5-5 and TRBJ1-5. The CDR3 runs 14 residues. CDR1 is SGHKS and CDR2 is YYEKEE in the germline V gene (reference sequence). The CDR3: CASSLNSPNQPQHF.